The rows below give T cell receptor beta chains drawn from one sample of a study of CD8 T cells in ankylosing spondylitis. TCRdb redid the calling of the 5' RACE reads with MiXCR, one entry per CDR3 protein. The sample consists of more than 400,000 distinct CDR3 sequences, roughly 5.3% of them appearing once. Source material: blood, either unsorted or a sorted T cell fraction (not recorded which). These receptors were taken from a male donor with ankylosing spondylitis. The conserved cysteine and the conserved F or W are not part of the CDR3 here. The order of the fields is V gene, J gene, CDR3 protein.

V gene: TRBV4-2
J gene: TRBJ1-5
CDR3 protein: ASSPRDRASNQPQH

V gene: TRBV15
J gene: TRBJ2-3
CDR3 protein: ATSRVASGNTDTQY

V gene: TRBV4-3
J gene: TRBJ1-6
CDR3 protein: ASSQDGGSPLH

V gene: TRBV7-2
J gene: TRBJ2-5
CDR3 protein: ASSSGGPLETQY

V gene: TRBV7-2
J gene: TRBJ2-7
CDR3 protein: ASSFLRDRGYEQY

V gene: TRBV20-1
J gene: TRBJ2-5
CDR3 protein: SASPVGTQY

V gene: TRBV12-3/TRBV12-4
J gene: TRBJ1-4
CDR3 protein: ASSSRGGIEKLF

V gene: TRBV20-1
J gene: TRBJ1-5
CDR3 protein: SATDRGGQPQH

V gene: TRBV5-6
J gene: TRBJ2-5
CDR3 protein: ASSSLRAGIGTQY

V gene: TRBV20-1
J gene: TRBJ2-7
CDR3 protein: SASPGSSYEQY

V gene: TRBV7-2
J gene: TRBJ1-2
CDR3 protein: ASSQTGTPDWDYGYT